This T cell receptor beta chain was retrieved from a study of early T cells in non-severe SARS-CoV-2 infection (dated by TCRdb to about 2021). Some background on the complete study: Because TCR sequencing relied on bulk RNA taken from unsorted whole blood, pairing of alpha and beta chains was not possible.

Overall study results and their limits: Matching against VDJdb was skewed toward anti-spike CD8 responses, likely underestimated virus-specific expansions, and missed private and CD4 specificities.

Preparation of the library involved 5' RACE. Instrument on record: NextSeq 500. The TCR library protocol attached unique molecular identifiers to individual cDNA molecules to correct for sequencing error and PCR bias. TCR alpha and beta chains were both sequenced, and the abundances of alpha and beta sequences in each sample were closely correlated with each other. In the authors' own workflow: Decombinator V4 was used to annotate the V gene, J gene and CDR3 of the TCR sequences. Expanded TCRs were defined as changing significantly between any two time points under a Poisson model with p below 0.0001. TCR abundances were normalised to the total number of TCRs sequenced per sample and expressed as counts per million. TRAV1-2 paired with TRAJ12, TRAJ20 or TRAJ33 defined MAIT TCRs, while TRAV10 paired with TRAJ18 defined iNKT TCRs. VDJdb, accessed 1 November 2021, was searched for CMV, EBV and SARS-CoV-2 annotated TCRs, excluding TCRs annotated for multiple antigens. The public reads were quality trimmed at Q25 with fastp and then assembled into clones with MiXCR by TCRdb, keeping productive beta chains. Identical CDR3 protein sequences are pooled into one entry, listed with their most common genes and DNA. The V and J calls shown here were made by TCRdb, not taken from the authors' results. In this sample the table shows tens of thousands of distinct CDR3 sequences, 14% of which occur a single time. Together, the top ten hold 5% to 7% of the sample.

This clonotype appeared a few times. Its binding antigen is unknown. There are no base qualities to consult, and no much larger clone falls within one base. In the germline V gene, CDR1 corresponds to MRHNA and CDR2 to SNTAGT. After removal of 0 bases from V and 5 bases from J, the junction retains 6 bases not matched to a gene. From the cysteine through the phenylalanine, the CDR3 covers 15 amino acids. CDR3 DNA is the only sequence kept; it has 45 bases, read in frame from the first base. The study was a case-control design nested within a healthcare worker cohort in London, UK, with weekly nasopharyngeal swab PCR tests and blood sampling. Between 23 and 31 March 2020, the week of the UK lockdown, healthcare workers were enrolled and then followed up weekly for as long as 16 weeks.

The sequence derives from an adult who was a healthcare worker with PCR-confirmed SARS-CoV-2 infection or an uninfected control (not recorded which). The V and J segments used are TRBV6-4 and TRBJ1-1; 7 middle bases align to TRBD1. The specimen sequenced was whole blood. The CDR3 loop reads CASSDSRGSKTEAFF. The DNA sequence follows: TGTGCCAGCAGTGACTCCAGGGGGTCAAAGACTGAAGCTTTCTTT.